This TCR beta chain was captured by sequencing in a study of OX40 agonist ivuxolimab in advanced cancers. The data were produced by immunoSEQ multiplex PCR, yet TCRdb's version contains in-frame clones alone and is incomplete. The top ten clones hold around 2.4% of a sample with around 15,000 clones, 82% of them seen once. V lost 6 bases, J lost 0 bases, and 8 bases lay in between. The CDR3 is made up of 12 amino acids. Germline CDR1 and CDR2: SQVTM and ANQGSEA. The rearrangement links TRBV29-1 to TRBJ1-2; D gene unclear. This sequence originates from an adult with an advanced solid tumor such as melanoma, head and neck, liver or kidney cancer. Sequenced here: CD4+ or CD8+ T cells sorted from blood, sampled in a trial of the OX40 agonist ivuxolimab. CDR3 bases: TGCAGCGTCCAGCAGGCTAACTATGGCTACACCTTC. Translation: CSVQQANYGYTF.